A selection of T cell receptor beta chains follows, all from one sample in a study of cytomegalovirus exposure and HLA in healthy donors. Clones were sequenced by immunoSEQ multiplex PCR, and TCRdb holds only the in-frame ones, with some missing. The data show 170,000 or so clones, about 78% seen once. Specimen: PBMCs. All receptors derive from a woman aged 45 to 65 in good health and CMV-seropositive. CDR3s include the opening cysteine and the closing phenylalanine or tryptophan. D genes are given only for firm matches. Clone size is shown for a subset of rows, as once, few, many or a class of expanded clone.

d_call	v_call	clone_size	j_call	cdr3_aa	cdr3_nt
TRBD1	TRBV27	.	TRBJ1-4	CASSLLDRGNEKLFF	TGTGCCAGCAGTTTATTGGACAGGGGGAATGAAAAACTGTTTTTT
TRBD2	TRBV30	.	TRBJ2-1	CAWSRSGGNEQFF	TGTGCCTGGAGCAGGTCGGGGGGCAATGAGCAGTTCTTC
.	TRBV4-1	.	TRBJ2-1	CASSQGYGDSYNEQFF	TGCGCCAGCAGCCAAGGTTACGGGGACTCCTACAATGAGCAGTTCTTC
.	TRBV5-1	few	TRBJ1-5	CASSPVSGPREPQHF	TGCGCCAGCAGCCCAGTGTCAGGTCCGAGGGAGCCCCAGCATTTT
.	TRBV9	.	TRBJ1-3	CASSAQVLSGNTIYF	TGTGCCAGCAGTGCTCAGGTCCTCTCTGGAAACACCATATATTTT
TRBD1	TRBV6-5	.	TRBJ2-1	CASSITGTVNEQFF	TGTGCCAGCAGTATAACCGGGACAGTCAATGAGCAGTTCTTC
.	TRBV6-5	.	TRBJ1-5	CASSSTGNGNQPQHF	TGTGCCAGCAGTTCCACAGGGAATGGCAATCAGCCCCAGCATTTT
.	TRBV19	.	TRBJ2-2	CASSALPGELFF	TGTGCCAGTAGTGCGTTACCCGGGGAGCTGTTTTTT
.	TRBV15	.	TRBJ2-3	CATTRRSRGGDTQYF	TGTGCCACCACCCGACGTAGTCGAGGAGGAGATACGCAGTATTTT
TRBD1	TRBV9	.	TRBJ2-3	CASSLAGTGGVTQYF	TGTGCCAGCAGCCTTGCCGGGACAGGGGGAGTTACGCAGTATTTT
.	TRBV5-6	.	TRBJ2-3	CASSLGPLPDTQYF	TGTGCCAGCAGCCTGGGTCCTCTTCCGGATACGCAGTATTTT